The rows below give T cell receptor beta chains drawn from one sample of a study of cytomegalovirus exposure and HLA in healthy donors. Clones were read by immunoSEQ multiplex PCR, and TCRdb kept only the in-frame ones, dropping some. The listing records 200,000 or so clones. The source material was PBMCs. These receptors were obtained from a boy between 10 and 17 years old in good health and CMV-seronegative. Each CDR3 is given with its conserved first and last residue. Each record gives: J gene, D gene, V gene, CDR3 DNA, CDR3 protein. The D gene is left open where the match is weak.

j_gene: TRBJ1-4; d_gene: TRBD1; v_gene: TRBV5-6; CDR3nt: TGTGCCAGCAGCGAGTACAGGGGGCTGGAGGGAAAACTGTTTTTT; CDR3aa: CASSEYRGLEGKLFF
j_gene: TRBJ2-2; d_gene: NA; v_gene: TRBV6-6; CDR3nt: TGTGCCAGCAGTTACGATAAGGAGGGAGCCGGGGAGCTGTTTTTT; CDR3aa: CASSYDKEGAGELFF
j_gene: TRBJ2-2; d_gene: NA; v_gene: TRBV19; CDR3nt: TGTGCCACCAGTTGGGGGGTTGGCACCGGGGAGCTGTTTTTT; CDR3aa: CATSWGVGTGELFF
j_gene: TRBJ2-1; d_gene: NA; v_gene: TRBV28; CDR3nt: TGTGCCAGCAGTCCTGACAGAGGAGCCTACAATGAGCAGTTCTTC; CDR3aa: CASSPDRGAYNEQFF
j_gene: TRBJ1-2; d_gene: NA; v_gene: TRBV28; CDR3nt: TGTGCCACCAACAGGGTTAACTATGGCTACACCTTC; CDR3aa: CATNRVNYGYTF
j_gene: TRBJ2-7; d_gene: TRBD1; v_gene: TRBV7-9; CDR3nt: TGTGCCAGCAGCCCCCGGGACAGGGCAGACGAGCAGTACTTC; CDR3aa: CASSPRDRADEQYF
j_gene: TRBJ2-1; d_gene: TRBD2; v_gene: TRBV5-1; CDR3nt: TGCGCCAGCAGCCCGGGGGGGCCCGTCGATGAGCAGTTCTTC; CDR3aa: CASSPGGPVDEQFF
j_gene: TRBJ1-1; d_gene: TRBD1; v_gene: TRBV18; CDR3nt: TGTGCCAGCTCACCGCGACAGGGAAGTACTGAAGCTTTCTTT; CDR3aa: CASSPRQGSTEAFF
j_gene: TRBJ2-3; d_gene: TRBD1; v_gene: TRBV18; CDR3nt: TGTGCCAGCTCACCAACCGGGACAGGCCTTAGCACAGATACGCAGTATTTT; CDR3aa: CASSPTGTGLSTDTQYF
j_gene: TRBJ2-1; d_gene: NA; v_gene: TRBV6-5; CDR3nt: TGTGCCAGCAGTTACGGGTATGCGGGGAACAATGAGCAGTTCTTC; CDR3aa: CASSYGYAGNNEQFF
j_gene: TRBJ2-7; d_gene: NA; v_gene: TRBV7-2; CDR3nt: TGTGCCAGCAGCCCTGCCTACGAGCAGTACTTC; CDR3aa: CASSPAYEQYF
j_gene: TRBJ1-3; d_gene: NA; v_gene: TRBV28; CDR3nt: TGTGCCACACGGGAGGACTTAAGCTCTGGAAACACCATATATTTT; CDR3aa: CATREDLSSGNTIYF
j_gene: TRBJ1-2; d_gene: TRBD1; v_gene: TRBV7-9; CDR3nt: TGTGCCAGCAGCTTAGTGGCGGACAGGGGTTTCGGCTACACCTTC; CDR3aa: CASSLVADRGFGYTF
j_gene: TRBJ2-3; d_gene: TRBD2; v_gene: TRBV7-9; CDR3nt: TGTGCCACTGGCGGGGGAAACACAGATACGCAGTATTTT; CDR3aa: CATGGGNTDTQYF
j_gene: TRBJ2-7; d_gene: NA; v_gene: TRBV5-4; CDR3nt: TGTGCCAGCAGCTTCACAGGAAAATCCTACGAGCAGTACTTC; CDR3aa: CASSFTGKSYEQYF
j_gene: TRBJ2-5; d_gene: TRBD2; v_gene: TRBV7-9; CDR3nt: TGTGCCAGCAGCTCCGGGACGGGGGGAGAGACCCAGTACTTC; CDR3aa: CASSSGTGGETQYF
j_gene: TRBJ2-7; d_gene: NA; v_gene: TRBV7-8; CDR3nt: TGTGCCCCCCGGGAAGGGGAGGTTTGCGAGCAGTACTTC; CDR3aa: CAPREGEVCEQYF
j_gene: TRBJ2-5; d_gene: TRBD2; v_gene: TRBV4-2; CDR3nt: TGTGCCAGCAGCCAGGCCTTTCTAGCGGGGCAAGAGACCCAGTACTTC; CDR3aa: CASSQAFLAGQETQYF
j_gene: TRBJ1-2; d_gene: NA; v_gene: TRBV6-1; CDR3nt: TGTGCCAGCGGGGAGAGACTAGCCAACTATGGCTACACCTTC; CDR3aa: CASGERLANYGYTF
j_gene: TRBJ2-1; d_gene: NA; v_gene: TRBV10-1; CDR3nt: TGCGCCAGCAGTGAACTAGGGTCCTACAATGAGCAGTTCTTC; CDR3aa: CASSELGSYNEQFF
j_gene: TRBJ2-1; d_gene: NA; v_gene: TRBV29-1; CDR3nt: TGCAGCGTTTCTTCTGCGAACCCTAATGAGCAGTTCTTC; CDR3aa: CSVSSANPNEQFF
j_gene: TRBJ1-1; d_gene: NA; v_gene: TRBV5-1; CDR3nt: TGCGCCAGCAGCTACGAGTTGTGGAACACTGAAGCTTTCTTT; CDR3aa: CASSYELWNTEAFF
j_gene: TRBJ2-7; d_gene: NA; v_gene: TRBV5-6; CDR3nt: TGTGCCAGCAGCTCTACTCGGCGGGCATACTACGAGCAGTACTTC; CDR3aa: CASSSTRRAYYEQYF
j_gene: TRBJ1-3; d_gene: TRBD1; v_gene: TRBV2; CDR3nt: TGTGCCAGCAGTGAAGCCTCTATTGGCAGGGGGAGTTCTGGAAACACCATATATTTT; CDR3aa: CASSEASIGRGSSGNTIYF
j_gene: TRBJ2-5; d_gene: NA; v_gene: TRBV7-9; CDR3nt: TGTGCCAGCAGCTTTACCCAGCGGCAGGTCACCCTGGGGCAAGAGACCCAGTACTTC; CDR3aa: CASSFTQRQVTLGQETQYF
j_gene: TRBJ1-2; d_gene: TRBD1; v_gene: TRBV9; CDR3nt: TGTGCCAGCAGCGCAAACTCGATGACAGGGTGGGGCTACACCTTC; CDR3aa: CASSANSMTGWGYTF
j_gene: TRBJ1-5; d_gene: NA; v_gene: TRBV27; CDR3nt: TGTGCCAGCAGACTGACAGGAGGCAATCAGCCCCAGCATTTT; CDR3aa: CASRLTGGNQPQHF
j_gene: TRBJ1-1; d_gene: NA; v_gene: TRBV5-4; CDR3nt: TGTGCCAGCAGCTTGCAGAACACTGAAGCTTTCTTT; CDR3aa: CASSLQNTEAFF
j_gene: TRBJ2-5; d_gene: NA; v_gene: TRBV4-1; CDR3nt: TGCGCCAGCAGCCAAGAGGGCAGTGAGACCCAGTACTTC; CDR3aa: CASSQEGSETQYF
j_gene: TRBJ1-4; d_gene: NA; v_gene: TRBV29-1; CDR3nt: TGCAGCGTTGAAGGGCTTCGGGGAAAACTGTTTTTT; CDR3aa: CSVEGLRGKLFF
j_gene: TRBJ1-2; d_gene: NA; v_gene: TRBV6-4; CDR3nt: TGTGCCAGCAGTGACTCGAAGTGGCCCTATGGCTACACCTTC; CDR3aa: CASSDSKWPYGYTF
j_gene: TRBJ2-7; d_gene: NA; v_gene: TRBV7-2; CDR3nt: TGTGCCAGCAGCGCCAGGTACGAGCAGTACTTC; CDR3aa: CASSARYEQYF
j_gene: TRBJ2-7; d_gene: NA; v_gene: TRBV7-8; CDR3nt: TGTGCCAGCAGCCCCCTGTTGTCGGGGGACTACGAGCAGTACTTC; CDR3aa: CASSPLLSGDYEQYF
j_gene: TRBJ1-2; d_gene: NA; v_gene: TRBV5-1; CDR3nt: TGCGCCAGCAGCTCCCGCGCCCCGACAGAAGGCTACACCTTC; CDR3aa: CASSSRAPTEGYTF
j_gene: TRBJ1-6; d_gene: NA; v_gene: TRBV4-1; CDR3nt: TGCGCCAGCAGCCCCAAAAACAGGAGCTCCTATAATTCACCCCTCCACTTT; CDR3aa: CASSPKNRSSYNSPLHF
j_gene: TRBJ1-4; d_gene: TRBD1; v_gene: TRBV9; CDR3nt: TGTGCCAGCAGCGGTCGACAGGGGAGAGGATATGAAAAACTGTTTTTT; CDR3aa: CASSGRQGRGYEKLFF
j_gene: TRBJ1-1; d_gene: NA; v_gene: TRBV6-6; CDR3nt: TGTGCCAGCACGTTTAGAGGGATCAACACTGAAGCTTTCTTT; CDR3aa: CASTFRGINTEAFF
j_gene: TRBJ1-5; d_gene: NA; v_gene: TRBV6-1; CDR3nt: TGTGCCAGCAGTCAGGGGAGTGGGAATCAGCCCCAGCATTTT; CDR3aa: CASSQGSGNQPQHF
j_gene: TRBJ2-6; d_gene: NA; v_gene: TRBV28; CDR3nt: TGTGCCAGTCTGAGGGGGGGCGCGTCTGGGGCCAACGTCCTGACTTTC; CDR3aa: CASLRGGASGANVLTF
j_gene: TRBJ1-2; d_gene: TRBD1; v_gene: TRBV13; CDR3nt: TGTGCCAGCAGCTTAGTTCAGACAGGGGATGGCTACACCTTC; CDR3aa: CASSLVQTGDGYTF
j_gene: TRBJ2-5; d_gene: TRBD2; v_gene: TRBV11-2; CDR3nt: TGTGCCAGCAGCCCGGGGAGGGACCCTAAAGAGACCCAGTACTTC; CDR3aa: CASSPGRDPKETQYF
j_gene: TRBJ1-6; d_gene: NA; v_gene: TRBV10-3; CDR3nt: TGTGCCATCAGTGAGTCGGGCAGGGGCTCCTATAATTCACCCCTCCACTTT; CDR3aa: CAISESGRGSYNSPLHF
j_gene: TRBJ2-1; d_gene: NA; v_gene: TRBV4-3; CDR3nt: TGCGCCAGCAGCCAAGACGGGTCCCTTAGAGGGGGCTACAATGAGCAGTTCTTC; CDR3aa: CASSQDGSLRGGYNEQFF
j_gene: TRBJ2-1; d_gene: TRBD1; v_gene: TRBV6-1; CDR3nt: TGTGCCAGCAGTGACCGGGACAGGGTTCGAGCGGGCCCATACAATGAGCAGTTCTTC; CDR3aa: CASSDRDRVRAGPYNEQFF
j_gene: TRBJ2-7; d_gene: TRBD2; v_gene: TRBV6-1; CDR3nt: TGCGCCAGCAGTGACCGGACTAGCGGGGGGGCCAGTCTTCAGTACTTC; CDR3aa: CASSDRTSGGASLQYF
j_gene: TRBJ2-3; d_gene: NA; v_gene: TRBV5-4; CDR3nt: TGTGCCAGCAGCGATCCGGGACTGCGCACAGATACGCAGTATTTT; CDR3aa: CASSDPGLRTDTQYF
j_gene: TRBJ1-5; d_gene: NA; v_gene: TRBV4-3; CDR3nt: TGCGCCAGCAGCCAGCGAAGAGATCAGCCCCAGCATTTT; CDR3aa: CASSQRRDQPQHF
j_gene: TRBJ1-2; d_gene: NA; v_gene: TRBV10-3; CDR3nt: TGTGCCATCAGTGAGTCGGGGGGGACAAGCTATGGCTACACCTTC; CDR3aa: CAISESGGTSYGYTF
j_gene: TRBJ1-6; d_gene: NA; v_gene: TRBV9; CDR3nt: TGTGCCAGCAGCAACCGAGGGGGAGGGGGAATGAATTCACCCCTCCACTTT; CDR3aa: CASSNRGGGGMNSPLHF
j_gene: TRBJ2-3; d_gene: NA; v_gene: TRBV9; CDR3nt: TGTGCCAGCAGCGTTGACTTCCAACGGGGCACAGATACGCAGTATTTT; CDR3aa: CASSVDFQRGTDTQYF
j_gene: TRBJ2-3; d_gene: TRBD1; v_gene: TRBV28; CDR3nt: TGTGCCAGCAGTTTATCGACAGGGGAGGTGGAAACGCAGTATTTT; CDR3aa: CASSLSTGEVETQYF
j_gene: TRBJ1-2; d_gene: TRBD1; v_gene: TRBV5-1; CDR3nt: TGCGCCAGCAGCCTTGGACAGGGGGTGGGCTATGGCTACACCTTC; CDR3aa: CASSLGQGVGYGYTF
j_gene: TRBJ2-5; d_gene: NA; v_gene: TRBV4-2; CDR3nt: TGTGCCAGCAGCCCCGGGGTCCAAGAGACCCAGTACTTC; CDR3aa: CASSPGVQETQYF
j_gene: TRBJ2-5; d_gene: NA; v_gene: TRBV30; CDR3nt: TGTGCCTGGACCTACTCAGGGGCAGACGGGACCCAGTACTTC; CDR3aa: CAWTYSGADGTQYF
j_gene: TRBJ2-7; d_gene: TRBD2; v_gene: TRBV5-1; CDR3nt: TGCGCCAGCAGCTTGGATAGCGGGGCCTACGAGCAGTACTTC; CDR3aa: CASSLDSGAYEQYF
j_gene: TRBJ1-5; d_gene: NA; v_gene: TRBV5-1; CDR3nt: TGCGCCAGCAGCTTGGGGTCGGGATCCAATCAGCCCCAGCATTTT; CDR3aa: CASSLGSGSNQPQHF
j_gene: TRBJ2-2; d_gene: NA; v_gene: TRBV30; CDR3nt: TGTGCCTGGAGTGTAACTATGGGGCCCGGGGAGCTGTTTTTT; CDR3aa: CAWSVTMGPGELFF
j_gene: TRBJ1-2; d_gene: NA; v_gene: TRBV7-2; CDR3nt: TGTGCCAGCAGCCACGAATTCGCAGCTAACTATGGCTACACCTTC; CDR3aa: CASSHEFAANYGYTF
j_gene: TRBJ2-1; d_gene: TRBD2; v_gene: TRBV4-1; CDR3nt: TGCGCCAGCAGCCAAGCAGCGGGGTACAATGAGCAGTTCTTC; CDR3aa: CASSQAAGYNEQFF